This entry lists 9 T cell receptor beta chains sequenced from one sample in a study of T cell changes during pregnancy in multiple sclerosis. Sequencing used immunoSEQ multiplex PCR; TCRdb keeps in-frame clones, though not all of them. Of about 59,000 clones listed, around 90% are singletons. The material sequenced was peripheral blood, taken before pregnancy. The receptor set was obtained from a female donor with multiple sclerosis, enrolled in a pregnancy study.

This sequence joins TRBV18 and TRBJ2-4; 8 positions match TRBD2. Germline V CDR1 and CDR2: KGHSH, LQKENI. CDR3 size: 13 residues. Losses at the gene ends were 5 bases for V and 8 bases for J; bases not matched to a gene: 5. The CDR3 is CASSTGGPDIQYF. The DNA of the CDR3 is TGTGCCAGCTCAACGGGGGGGCCAGACATTCAGTACTTC.

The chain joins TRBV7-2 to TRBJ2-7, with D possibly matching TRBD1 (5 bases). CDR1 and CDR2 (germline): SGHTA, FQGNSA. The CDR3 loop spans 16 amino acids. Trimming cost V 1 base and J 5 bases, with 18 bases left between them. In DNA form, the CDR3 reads TGTGCCAGCAGCTTAGACGGACACGCCCTTCGGGACGAGCAGTACTTC. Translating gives CASSLDGHALRDEQYF.

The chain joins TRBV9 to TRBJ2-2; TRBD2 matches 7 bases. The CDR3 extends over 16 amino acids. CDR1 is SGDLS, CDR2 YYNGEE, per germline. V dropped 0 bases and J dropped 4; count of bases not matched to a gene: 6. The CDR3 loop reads CASSVATGGLTGELFF. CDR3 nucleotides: TGTGCCAGCAGCGTAGCGACGGGGGGACTCACCGGGGAGCTGTTTTTT.

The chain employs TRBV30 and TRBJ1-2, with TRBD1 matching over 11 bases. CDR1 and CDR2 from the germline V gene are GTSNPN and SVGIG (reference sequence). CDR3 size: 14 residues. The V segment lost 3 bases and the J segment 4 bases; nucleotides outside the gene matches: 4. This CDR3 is CAWRGTGGAYGYTF. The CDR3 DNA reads TGTGCCTGGAGGGGGACAGGGGGAGCCTATGGCTACACCTTC.

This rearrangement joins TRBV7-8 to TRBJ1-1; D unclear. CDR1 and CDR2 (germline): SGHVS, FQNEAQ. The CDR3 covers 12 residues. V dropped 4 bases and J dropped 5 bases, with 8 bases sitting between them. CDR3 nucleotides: TGTGCCAGCAGCTCACATACGACTGAAGCTTTCTTT. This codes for CASSSHTTEAFF.

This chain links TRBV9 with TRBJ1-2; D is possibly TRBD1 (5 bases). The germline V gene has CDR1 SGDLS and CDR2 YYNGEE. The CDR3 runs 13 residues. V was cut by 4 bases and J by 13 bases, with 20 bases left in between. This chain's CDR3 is CASSPRDGGGSTF. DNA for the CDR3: TGTGCCAGCAGCCCTCGGGACGGCGGGGGGAGCACCTTC.

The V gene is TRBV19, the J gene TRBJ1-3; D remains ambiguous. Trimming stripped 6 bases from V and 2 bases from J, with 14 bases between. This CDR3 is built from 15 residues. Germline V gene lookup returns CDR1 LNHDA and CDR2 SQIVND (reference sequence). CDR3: CASRVPGRPGNTIYF. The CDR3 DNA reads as TGTGCCAGTAGGGTACCGGGTCGGCCTGGAAACACCATATATTTT.

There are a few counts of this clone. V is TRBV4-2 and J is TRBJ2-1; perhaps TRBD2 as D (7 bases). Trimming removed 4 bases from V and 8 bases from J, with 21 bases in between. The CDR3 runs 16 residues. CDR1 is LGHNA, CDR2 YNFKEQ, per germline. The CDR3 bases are TGTGCCAGCAGCCGGCGCGTAGGGGGGGATGGGGATGAGCAGTTCTTC. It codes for CASSRRVGGDGDEQFF.

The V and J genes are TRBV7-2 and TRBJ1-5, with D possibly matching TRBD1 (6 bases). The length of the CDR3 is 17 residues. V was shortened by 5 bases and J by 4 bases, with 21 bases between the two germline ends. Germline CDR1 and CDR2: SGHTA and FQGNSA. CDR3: CASSRAPNRAPNQPQHF. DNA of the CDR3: TGTGCCAGCAGCCGAGCCCCCAACAGGGCCCCTAATCAGCCCCAGCATTTT.